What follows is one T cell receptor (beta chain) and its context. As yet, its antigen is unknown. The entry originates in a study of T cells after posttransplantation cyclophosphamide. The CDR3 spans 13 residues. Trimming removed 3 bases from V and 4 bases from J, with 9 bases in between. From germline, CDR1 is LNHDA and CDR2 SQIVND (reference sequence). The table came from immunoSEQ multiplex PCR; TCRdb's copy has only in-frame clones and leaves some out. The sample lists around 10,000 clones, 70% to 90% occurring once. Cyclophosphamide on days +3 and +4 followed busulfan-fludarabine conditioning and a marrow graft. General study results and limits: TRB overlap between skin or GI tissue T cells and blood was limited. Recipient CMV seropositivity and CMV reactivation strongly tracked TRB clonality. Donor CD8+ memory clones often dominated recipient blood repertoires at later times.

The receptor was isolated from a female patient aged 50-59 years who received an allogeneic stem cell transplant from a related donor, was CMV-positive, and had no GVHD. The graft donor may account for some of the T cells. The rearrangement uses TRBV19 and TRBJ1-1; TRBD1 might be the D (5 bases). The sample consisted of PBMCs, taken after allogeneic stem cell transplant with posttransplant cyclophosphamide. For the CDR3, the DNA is TGTGCCAGTAGTATTTCGGGGGTCACTGAAGCTTTCTTT. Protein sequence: CASSISGVTEAFF.